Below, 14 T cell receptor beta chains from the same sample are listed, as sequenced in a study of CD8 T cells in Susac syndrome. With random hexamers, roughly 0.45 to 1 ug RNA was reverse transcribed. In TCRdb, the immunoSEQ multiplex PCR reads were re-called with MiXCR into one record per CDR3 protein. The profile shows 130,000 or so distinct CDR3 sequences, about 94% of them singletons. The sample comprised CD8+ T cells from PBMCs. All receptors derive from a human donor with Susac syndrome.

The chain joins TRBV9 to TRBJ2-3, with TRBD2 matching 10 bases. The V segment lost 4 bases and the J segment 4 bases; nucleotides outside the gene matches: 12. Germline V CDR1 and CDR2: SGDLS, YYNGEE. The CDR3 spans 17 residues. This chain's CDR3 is CASSSPTSGILSDTQYF. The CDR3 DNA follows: TGTGCCAGCAGCTCCCCCACTAGCGGGATACTGTCAGATACGCAGTATTTT. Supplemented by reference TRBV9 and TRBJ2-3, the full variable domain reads DSGVTQTPKHLITATGQRVTLRCSPRSGDLSVYWYQQSLDQGLQFLIQYYNGEERAKGNILERFSAQQFPDLHSELNLSSLELGDSALYFCASSSPTSGILSDTQYFGPGTRLTVL.

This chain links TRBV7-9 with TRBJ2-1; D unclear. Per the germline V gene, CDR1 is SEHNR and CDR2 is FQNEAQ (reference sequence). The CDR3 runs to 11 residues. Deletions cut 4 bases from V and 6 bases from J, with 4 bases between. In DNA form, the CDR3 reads TGTGCCAGCAGCTCTCCCAATGAGCAGTTCTTC. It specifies CASSSPNEQFF. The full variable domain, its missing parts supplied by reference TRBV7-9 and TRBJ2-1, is DTGVSQNPRHKITKRGQNVTFRCDPISEHNRLYWYRQTLGQGPEFLTYFQNEAQLEKSRLLSDRFSAERPKGSFSTLEIQRTEQGDSAMYLCASSSPNEQFFGPGTRLTVL.

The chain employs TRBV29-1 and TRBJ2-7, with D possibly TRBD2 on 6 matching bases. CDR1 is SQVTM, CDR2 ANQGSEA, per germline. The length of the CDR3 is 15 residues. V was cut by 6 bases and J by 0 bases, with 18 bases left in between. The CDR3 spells CSVSYGRGSSYEQYF. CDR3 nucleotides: TGCAGCGTCTCCTATGGACGGGGGAGCTCCTACGAGCAGTACTTC.

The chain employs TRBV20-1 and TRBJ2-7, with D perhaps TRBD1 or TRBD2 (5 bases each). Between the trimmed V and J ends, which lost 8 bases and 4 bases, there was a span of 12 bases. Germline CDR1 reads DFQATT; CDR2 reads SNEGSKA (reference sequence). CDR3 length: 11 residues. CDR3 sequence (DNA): TGCAGTTTTGGGGACGGATACGAGCAGTACTTC. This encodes CSFGDGYEQYF.

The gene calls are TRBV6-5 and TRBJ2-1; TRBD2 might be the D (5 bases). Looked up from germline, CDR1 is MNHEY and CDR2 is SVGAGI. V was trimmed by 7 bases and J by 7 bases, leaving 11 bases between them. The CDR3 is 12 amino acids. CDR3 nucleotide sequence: TGTGCCAGCAACCCGGGGAGTAATGAGCAGTTCTTC. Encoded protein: CASNPGSNEQFF.

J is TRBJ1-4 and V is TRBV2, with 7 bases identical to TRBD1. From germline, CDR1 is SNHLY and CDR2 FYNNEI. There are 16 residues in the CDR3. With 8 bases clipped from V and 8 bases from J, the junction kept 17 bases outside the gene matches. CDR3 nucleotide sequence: TGTGCCAGCTTAACCCAGGGAGGGACAGCCCGAGAAAAACTGTTTTTT. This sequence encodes CASLTQGGTAREKLFF.

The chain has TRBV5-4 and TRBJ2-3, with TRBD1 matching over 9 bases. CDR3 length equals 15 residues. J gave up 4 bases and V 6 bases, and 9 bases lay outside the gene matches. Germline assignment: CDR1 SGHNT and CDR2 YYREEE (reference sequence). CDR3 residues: CASTPGTGFPDTQYF. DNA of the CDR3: TGTGCCAGCACCCCCGGGACAGGGTTTCCAGATACGCAGTATTTT. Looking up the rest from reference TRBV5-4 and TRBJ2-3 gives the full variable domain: ETGVTQSPTHLIKTRGQQVTLRCSSQSGHNTVSWYQQALGQGPQFIFQYYREEENGRGNFPPRFSGLQFPNYSSELNVNALELDDSALYLCASTPGTGFPDTQYFGPGTRLTVL.

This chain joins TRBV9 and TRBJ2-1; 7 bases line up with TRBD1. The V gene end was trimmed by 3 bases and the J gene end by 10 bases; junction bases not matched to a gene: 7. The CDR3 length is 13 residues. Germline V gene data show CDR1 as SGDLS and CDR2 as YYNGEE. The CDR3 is CASSARQGGEQFF. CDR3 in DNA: TGTGCCAGCAGCGCCCGACAGGGTGGGGAGCAGTTCTTC.

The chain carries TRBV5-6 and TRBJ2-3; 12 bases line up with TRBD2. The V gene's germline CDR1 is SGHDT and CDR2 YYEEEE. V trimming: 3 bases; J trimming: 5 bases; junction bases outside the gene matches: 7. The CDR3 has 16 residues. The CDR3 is CASSWRLAGDGDTQYF. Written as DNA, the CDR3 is TGTGCCAGCAGCTGGCGACTAGCGGGGGATGGAGATACGCAGTATTTT.

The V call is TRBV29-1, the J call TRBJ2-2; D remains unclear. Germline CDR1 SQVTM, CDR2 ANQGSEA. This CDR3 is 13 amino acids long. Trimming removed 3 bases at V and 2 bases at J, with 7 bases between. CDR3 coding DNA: TGCAGCGTTGATACTCAAAACACCGGGGAGCTGTTTTTT. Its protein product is CSVDTQNTGELFF.

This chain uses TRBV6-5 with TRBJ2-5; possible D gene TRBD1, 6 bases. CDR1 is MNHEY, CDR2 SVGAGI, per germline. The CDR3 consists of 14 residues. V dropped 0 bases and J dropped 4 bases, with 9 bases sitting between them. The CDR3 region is CASSYSRGGETQYF. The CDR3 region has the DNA TGTGCCAGCAGTTACTCGAGAGGGGGAGAGACCCAGTACTTC.

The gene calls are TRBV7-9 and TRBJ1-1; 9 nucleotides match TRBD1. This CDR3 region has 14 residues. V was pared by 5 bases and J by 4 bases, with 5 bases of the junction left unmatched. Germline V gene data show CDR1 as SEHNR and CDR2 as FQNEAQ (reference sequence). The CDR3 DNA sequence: TGTGCCAGCAGCGGTCTGACAGGGGGCACTGAAGCTTTCTTT. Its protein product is CASSGLTGGTEAFF. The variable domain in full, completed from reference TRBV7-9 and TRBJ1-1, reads DTGVSQNPRHKITKRGQNVTFRCDPISEHNRLYWYRQTLGQGPEFLTYFQNEAQLEKSRLLSDRFSAERPKGSFSTLEIQRTEQGDSAMYLCASSGLTGGTEAFFGQGTRLTVV.

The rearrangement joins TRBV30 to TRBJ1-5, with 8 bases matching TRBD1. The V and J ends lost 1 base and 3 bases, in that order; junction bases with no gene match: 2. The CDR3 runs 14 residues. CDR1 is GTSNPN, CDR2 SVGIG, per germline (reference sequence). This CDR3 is CAWSEGQANQPQHF. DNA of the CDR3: TGTGCCTGGAGTGAGGGACAGGCCAATCAGCCCCAGCATTTT. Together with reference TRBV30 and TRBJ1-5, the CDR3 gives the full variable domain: SQTIHQWPATLVQPVGSPLSLECTVEGTSNPNLYWYRQAAGRGLQLLFYSVGIGQISSEVPQNLSASRPQDRQFILSSKKLLLSDSGFYLCAWSEGQANQPQHFGDGTRLSIL.

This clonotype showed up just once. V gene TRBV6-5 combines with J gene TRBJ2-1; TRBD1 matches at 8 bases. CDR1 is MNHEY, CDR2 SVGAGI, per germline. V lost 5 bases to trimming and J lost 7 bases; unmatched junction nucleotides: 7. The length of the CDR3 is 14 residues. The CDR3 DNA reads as TGTGCCAGCAGTCCTCGGACAGGGAGGAATGAGCAGTTCTTC. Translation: CASSPRTGRNEQFF.